The entry below describes one TCR beta chain. The antigen is unknown. Produced via immunoSEQ multiplex PCR; TCRdb's table is partial and in-frame only. The data contain about 110,000 clones, about nine tenths of them singletons. CDR1 and CDR2 (germline): LGHNA, YNFKEQ. The V end was cut by 1 base, the J end by 2 bases, with 8 bases between. This CDR3 is built from 15 residues. The data belong to a study of T cell responses to AZD1222 COVID-19 vaccine. Whole-study results and caveats: There were vaccine-associated CD4 TCRs across spike, dominant at 160-218 and 743-854. Repertoire samples came only from after the peak T cell response.

The TCR comes from an adult in good health. The input for sequencing was peripheral blood, taken on day 0 of AZD1222 vaccination. The V call is TRBV4-2, the J call TRBJ2-2; D remains unclear. The CDR3 here is CASSQGTENTGELFF. In DNA form, the CDR3 reads TGTGCCAGCAGCCAAGGAACCGAAAACACCGGGGAGCTGTTTTTT.